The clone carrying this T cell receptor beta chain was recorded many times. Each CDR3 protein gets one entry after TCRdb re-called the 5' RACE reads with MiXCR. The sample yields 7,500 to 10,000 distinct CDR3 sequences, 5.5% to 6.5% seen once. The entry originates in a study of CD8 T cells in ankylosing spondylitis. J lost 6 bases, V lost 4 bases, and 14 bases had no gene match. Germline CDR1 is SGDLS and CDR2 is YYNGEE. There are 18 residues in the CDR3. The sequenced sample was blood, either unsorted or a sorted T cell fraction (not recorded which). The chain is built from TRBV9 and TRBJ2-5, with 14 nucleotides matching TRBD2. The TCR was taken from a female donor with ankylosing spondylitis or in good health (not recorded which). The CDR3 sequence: CASSNPEKTSGGAKTQYF. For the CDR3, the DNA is TGTGCCAGCAGCAACCCGGAAAAGACTAGCGGGGGGGCAAAGACCCAGTACTTC.